The rows below give T cell receptor beta chains drawn from one sample of a study of blood T cell repertoires in COVID-19. The assay was immunoSEQ multiplex PCR, and TCRdb's table has in-frame clones only and misses some. The data show 110,000 to 150,000 clones, with roughly 80% seen just once and 7% to 9% held by the top ten. Sequencing was carried out using peripheral blood. Receptor source: a man in his forties or fifties with active or convalescent COVID-19. Each CDR3 is given with its conserved first and last residue. The order of the fields is D gene, clone size, V gene, J gene, CDR3 protein, CDR3 DNA. D genes are given only for firm matches. Rows give clone size only sometimes, using once, few, many, or a class for an expanded clone.

TRBD2	NA	TRBV5-1	TRBJ2-3	CASSWTIAGLVADTQYF	TGCGCCAGCAGCTGGACCATAGCGGGACTAGTGGCAGATACGCAGTATTTT
TRBD1	NA	TRBV7-3	TRBJ2-7	CASSLGQGPSYEQYF	TGTGCCAGCAGCTTAGGACAGGGGCCCTCCTACGAGCAGTACTTC
TRBD2	once	TRBV27	TRBJ2-3	CASSLVSGLTDTQYF	TGTGCCAGCAGTTTAGTTAGCGGGCTTACAGATACGCAGTATTTT
TRBD1	NA	TRBV2	TRBJ1-2	CARSGTAYGYTF	TGTGCCAGGTCCGGGACAGCTTATGGCTACACCTTC
TRBD2	NA	TRBV6-5	TRBJ2-1	CASSYSPWTSNEQFF	TGTGCCAGCAGTTACTCCCCCTGGACTAGCAATGAGCAGTTCTTC
TRBD2	NA	TRBV15	TRBJ2-3	CATSGAGGSTDTQYF	TGTGCCACCAGCGGAGCGGGAGGGTCCACAGATACGCAGTATTTT
NA	NA	TRBV5-4	TRBJ2-2	CASSLKAGKQFTGELFF	TGTGCCAGCAGCTTGAAGGCAGGGAAACAATTCACCGGGGAGCTGTTTTTT
TRBD1	NA	TRBV5-1	TRBJ1-1	CASSLTGAMNTEAFF	TGCGCCAGCAGCTTGACAGGGGCGATGAACACTGAAGCTTTCTTT
TRBD2	NA	TRBV3-1/TRBV3-2	TRBJ2-1	CASSQDPPGTSGTDEQFF	TGTGCCAGCAGCCAAGACCCCCCCGGGACTAGCGGGACGGATGAGCAGTTCTTC
TRBD1	once	TRBV6-6	TRBJ2-7	CASSPGTGFEQYF	TGTGCCAGCAGTCCCGGGACAGGCTTCGAGCAGTACTTC
NA	NA	TRBV9	TRBJ2-3	CASTRRTTSFTDTQYF	TGTGCCAGCACCCGTCGGACTACCTCTTTCACAGATACGCAGTATTTT
NA	NA	TRBV6-5	TRBJ1-2	CASTQAGQHYGYTF	TGTGCCAGCACCCAGGCAGGGCAGCACTATGGCTACACCTTC
NA	NA	TRBV21-1	TRBJ2-7	CASSNLIFQVFSYEQYF	TGTGCCAGCAGCAATCTCATTTTCCAGGTTTTCTCCTACGAGCAGTACTTC
TRBD2	NA	TRBV5-1	TRBJ2-3	CASSLAGSGSIGDTQYF	TGCGCCAGCAGCTTGGCCGGTAGCGGGAGTATTGGGGATACGCAGTATTTT
NA	NA	TRBV11-2	TRBJ2-5	CASSLGGLQETQYF	TGTGCCAGCAGCTTAGGGGGACTTCAAGAGACCCAGTACTTC
NA	NA	TRBV25-1	TRBJ2-7	CASSEAENSGHEQYF	TGTGCCAGCAGTGAAGCCGAAAACAGCGGCCACGAGCAGTACTTC
NA	NA	TRBV11-2	TRBJ2-7	CASSSGPGNKYEQYF	TGTGCCAGCAGTTCAGGTCCAGGGAATAAGTACGAGCAGTACTTC
NA	NA	TRBV5-1	TRBJ2-3	CASTSTRSTDTQYF	TGCGCCAGCACATCTACTCGTAGCACAGATACGCAGTATTTT
TRBD2	NA	TRBV7-2	TRBJ2-1	CASSLWTRGNEQFF	TGTGCCAGCAGCCTGTGGACTAGGGGCAATGAGCAGTTCTTC
NA	NA	TRBV7-3	TRBJ1-1	CASSLMGAGTEAFF	TGTGCCAGCAGCTTAATGGGGGCGGGTACTGAAGCTTTCTTT
TRBD1	NA	TRBV29-1	TRBJ1-1	CSVGGQGIEAFF	TGCAGCGTCGGTGGACAGGGGATTGAAGCTTTCTTT
TRBD1	NA	TRBV19	TRBJ1-5	CASISSGTGGLVEPQHF	TGTGCCAGTATTTCATCGGGAACAGGGGGCCTGGTGGAGCCCCAGCATTTT